Sequencing of this T cell receptor (beta chain) was carried out in a study of blood T cell repertoires in COVID-19. Study overall: In each case, the material was cDNA or gDNA derived from T cells, B-cell-depleted T cells, or PBMCs.

CDR3 length: 14 residues. Germline lookup yields CDR1 MNHEY and CDR2 SVGEGT. V gave up 6 bases and J gave up 6 bases; unmatched junction bases: 6. Authors' analysis steps: Amplification with reference gene primers provided the estimates of nucleated cell counts. Libraries were prepared by immunoSEQ multiplex PCR; TCRdb keeps only in-frame clonotypes and omits some of them. V and J calls and clone size are as listed in that table; D and trimming were resolved from the DNA. The data hold roughly 130,000 clones, with about four fifths observed a single time. The source of this sequence is a man aged 55 to 70 with active or convalescent COVID-19. The chain employs TRBV6-2 or TRBV6-3 and TRBJ1-5; 9 bases are shared with TRBD1. The sequencing input was peripheral blood. The DNA of the CDR3 is TGTGCCAGCAGCGGGACAGGGTACACTCAGCCCCAGCATTTT. This encodes CASSGTGYTQPQHF.